The rows below give T cell receptor beta chains drawn from one sample of a study of response to subunit inactivated influenza vaccine. TCRdb fed the RT-PCR reads into MiXCR, producing one record per CDR3 protein. The sample lists about 830,000 distinct CDR3 sequences; around 18% were seen once. This material consisted of PBMCs from blood, taken 5 days after vaccination. The receptors were gathered from a man in his fifties or sixties who received an inactivated influenza vaccine. Each CDR3 is given with its conserved first and last residue. The D gene is left open where the match is weak. The size entry is marked missing in some rows and otherwise reads once, few, many or a size class.

D: .
V: TRBV6-1
size: .
J: TRBJ1-2
CDR3: CASENWGGGNGYTF
DNA: TGTGCCAGCGAGAATTGGGGGGGCGGAAACGGCTACACCTTC

D: .
V: TRBV5-1
size: .
J: TRBJ2-7
CDR3: CASSLDGTEFYEQYF
DNA: TGCGCCAGCAGCTTGGATGGGACGGAATTCTACGAGCAGTACTTC

D: .
V: TRBV11-2
size: few
J: TRBJ2-3
CDR3: CASSLNQGPDTQYF
DNA: TGTGCCAGCAGCTTAAATCAGGGCCCAGATACGCAGTATTTT

D: .
V: TRBV25-1
size: many
J: TRBJ2-3
CDR3: CASSEAGKYTQYF
DNA: TGTGCCAGCAGTGAGGCAGGGAAGTATACGCAGTATTTT

D: .
V: TRBV4-1
size: .
J: TRBJ2-7
CDR3: CASSQDGVGQLYEQYF
DNA: TGCGCCAGCAGCCAAGATGGAGTTGGTCAGCTCTACGAGCAGTACTTC

D: .
V: TRBV20-1
size: few
J: TRBJ2-1
CDR3: CSAGEYPYNEQFF
DNA: TGCAGTGCTGGGGAGTACCCCTACAATGAGCAGTTCTTC

D: .
V: TRBV2
size: .
J: TRBJ1-5
CDR3: CASRTDGINQPQHF
DNA: TGTGCCAGCAGGACCGACGGAATCAATCAGCCCCAGCATTTT

D: .
V: TRBV12-3/TRBV12-4
size: few
J: TRBJ2-3
CDR3: CASRLPQTDTQYF
DNA: TGTGCCAGCAGACTCCCGCAAACAGATACGCAGTATTTT

D: TRBD2
V: TRBV7-2
size: .
J: TRBJ2-5
CDR3: CASSHPPGREGGEYF
DNA: TGTGCCAGCAGCCACCCCCCAGGCAGGGAGGGTGGGGAGTACTTC

D: .
V: TRBV6-1
size: .
J: TRBJ2-4
CDR3: CASSLDGSKNIQYF
DNA: TGTGCCAGCAGCCTTGATGGATCCAAAAACATTCAGTACTTC

D: TRBD2
V: TRBV11-2
size: .
J: TRBJ2-5
CDR3: CASSFPGTRTETQYF
DNA: TGTGCCAGCAGCTTTCCCGGGACTAGAACCGAGACCCAGTACTTC

D: .
V: TRBV11-2
size: few
J: TRBJ1-4
CDR3: CASSSVGTNEKLFF
DNA: TGTGCCAGCAGCTCCGTTGGGACTAATGAAAAACTGTTTTTT

D: .
V: TRBV7-9
size: once
J: TRBJ2-4
CDR3: CASSPLSRDIQYF
DNA: TGTGCCAGCAGCCCCCTGTCCCGAGACATTCAGTACTTC

D: .
V: TRBV6-2/TRBV6-3
size: few
J: TRBJ2-1
CDR3: CASSYPGTNDEQFF
DNA: TGTGCCAGCAGTTACCCCGGGACCAACGATGAGCAGTTCTTC

D: TRBD2
V: TRBV12-3/TRBV12-4
size: many
J: TRBJ2-1
CDR3: CASRGRSGDSYNEQFF
DNA: TGTGCCAGCAGAGGGAGGAGCGGGGACTCCTACAATGAGCAGTTCTTC

D: .
V: TRBV6-2/TRBV6-3
size: .
J: TRBJ1-2
CDR3: CASSNTIGYTF
DNA: TGTGCCAGCAGTAACACTATTGGCTACACCTTC

D: TRBD2
V: TRBV20-1
size: few
J: TRBJ2-1
CDR3: CSARGLAGGVEAGGPYNEQFF
DNA: TGCAGTGCTAGAGGACTAGCGGGGGGGGTTGAGGCGGGAGGACCTTACAATGAGCAGTTCTTC

D: TRBD2
V: TRBV20-1
size: many
J: TRBJ2-3
CDR3: CSAKTSGGTDTQYF
DNA: TGCAGTGCCAAGACTAGCGGGGGCACAGATACGCAGTATTTT

D: TRBD1
V: TRBV20-1
size: few
J: TRBJ1-6
CDR3: CSAPGQLSSYNSPLHF
DNA: TGCAGTGCTCCGGGACAGCTGAGCTCCTATAATTCACCCCTCCACTTT

D: .
V: TRBV5-1
size: few
J: TRBJ2-6
CDR3: CASSLGGRDLLISGANVLTF
DNA: TGCGCCAGCAGCTTGGGGGGTCGGGACCTTCTCATCTCTGGGGCCAACGTCCTGACTTTC

D: TRBD1
V: TRBV7-9
size: .
J: TRBJ1-5
CDR3: CASSLGQGTNQPQHF
DNA: TGTGCCAGCAGCTTGGGACAGGGGACCAATCAGCCCCAGCATTTT

D: .
V: TRBV7-2
size: many
J: TRBJ2-2
CDR3: CASSLVDGGTGELFF
DNA: TGTGCCAGCAGCTTAGTCGATGGGGGTACCGGGGAGCTGTTTTTT

D: .
V: TRBV7-9
size: .
J: TRBJ2-7
CDR3: CASSWGGTSRLGEQYF
DNA: TGTGCCAGCAGTTGGGGCGGAACTAGCCGGCTCGGCGAGCAGTACTTC

D: .
V: TRBV7-8
size: .
J: TRBJ2-2
CDR3: CASSSGLPGELFF
DNA: TGTGCCAGCAGCTCGGGACTGCCCGGGGAGCTGTTTTTT

D: .
V: TRBV12-3/TRBV12-4
size: .
J: TRBJ1-2
CDR3: CASRIRLGYGYTF
DNA: TGTGCCAGCAGGATCAGGCTTGGCTATGGCTACACCTTC

D: .
V: TRBV5-6
size: .
J: TRBJ1-4
CDR3: CASSPERQTNEILFF
DNA: TGTGCCAGCAGCCCGGAGAGACAGACAAATGAAATACTGTTTTTT

D: TRBD1
V: TRBV6-1
size: many
J: TRBJ2-7
CDR3: CASSAGTDYEQYF
DNA: TGTGCCAGCAGTGCGGGGACAGACTACGAGCAGTACTTC

D: TRBD2
V: TRBV4-2
size: few
J: TRBJ2-1
CDR3: CASSRGTSGDNEQFF
DNA: TGTGCCAGCAGCCGAGGGACTAGCGGAGACAATGAGCAGTTCTTC

D: .
V: TRBV7-9
size: few
J: TRBJ1-1
CDR3: CASSSAGERNTEAFF
DNA: TGTGCCAGCAGCTCCGCCGGAGAAAGGAACACTGAAGCTTTCTTT

D: TRBD2
V: TRBV20-1
size: .
J: TRBJ2-1
CDR3: CSAGGTGGKYNEQFF
DNA: TGCAGTGCTGGAGGGACGGGAGGAAAATACAATGAGCAGTTCTTC

D: TRBD1
V: TRBV28
size: .
J: TRBJ1-5
CDR3: CASSLQTGADQPQHF
DNA: TGTGCCAGCAGTCTCCAGACAGGGGCCGATCAGCCCCAGCATTTT

D: .
V: TRBV7-2
size: few
J: TRBJ2-7
CDR3: CASTLTTGTVSYEQYF
DNA: TGTGCCAGCACCTTGACCACCGGGACCGTCTCCTACGAGCAGTACTTC

D: .
V: TRBV27
size: .
J: TRBJ1-2
CDR3: CASSLAGGKIYGYTF
DNA: TGTGCCAGCAGTTTAGCTGGAGGAAAAATCTATGGCTACACCTTC

D: .
V: TRBV29-1
size: many
J: TRBJ2-7
CDR3: CSVSNMDSSYEQYF
DNA: TGCAGCGTATCCAACATGGATAGCTCCTACGAGCAGTACTTC

D: TRBD2
V: TRBV12-3/TRBV12-4
size: many
J: TRBJ2-3
CDR3: CASQAGQLTDTQYF
DNA: TGTGCCTCCCAAGCGGGGCAGCTCACAGATACGCAGTATTTT

D: .
V: TRBV12-3/TRBV12-4
size: few
J: TRBJ2-5
CDR3: CASSLGLLGQETQYF
DNA: TGTGCCAGCAGTTTAGGCTTACTAGGCCAAGAGACCCAGTACTTC

D: .
V: TRBV11-3
size: .
J: TRBJ2-1
CDR3: CASSLGSPYEQFF
DNA: TGTGCCAGCAGCTTAGGTTCCCCGTATGAGCAGTTCTTC

D: TRBD2
V: TRBV6-1
size: few
J: TRBJ2-1
CDR3: CASSKSGGDYNEQFF
DNA: TGTGCCAGCAGTAAAAGCGGGGGGGACTACAATGAGCAGTTCTTC

D: .
V: TRBV7-9
size: .
J: TRBJ2-6
CDR3: CASNEWGGGANVLTF
DNA: TGTGCCAGCAACGAGTGGGGCGGCGGGGCCAACGTCCTGACTTTC

D: .
V: TRBV6-2/TRBV6-3
size: once
J: TRBJ2-2
CDR3: CASNDRLNGELFF
DNA: TGTGCCAGCAACGATCGGCTTAACGGGGAGCTGTTTTTT

D: .
V: TRBV7-2
size: .
J: TRBJ2-1
CDR3: CARSLEIGNKFF
DNA: TGTGCCAGAAGCTTAGAGATAGGGAATAAATTCTTC

D: TRBD1
V: TRBV5-6
size: few
J: TRBJ2-3
CDR3: CASSLVGQGSQYF
DNA: TGTGCCAGCAGCTTGGTAGGACAGGGGTCCCAGTATTTT

D: TRBD1
V: TRBV11-2
size: .
J: TRBJ1-2
CDR3: CASSFPDRDYGYTF
DNA: TGTGCCAGCAGCTTCCCAGACAGGGACTATGGCTACACCTTC

D: .
V: TRBV5-5
size: few
J: TRBJ2-5
CDR3: CASSLSTGPQETQYF
DNA: TGTGCCAGCAGCTTGTCAACAGGGCCCCAAGAGACCCAGTACTTC

D: .
V: TRBV27
size: few
J: TRBJ2-7
CDR3: CATQDWGSYEQYF
DNA: TGTGCCACCCAGGACTGGGGCTCCTACGAGCAGTACTTC

D: .
V: TRBV5-5
size: few
J: TRBJ2-3
CDR3: CASSYDDTQYF
DNA: TGTGCCAGCAGCTATGATGATACGCAGTATTTT

D: .
V: TRBV5-1
size: many
J: TRBJ2-7
CDR3: CASSYGLGGYEQYF
DNA: TGCGCCAGCAGCTATGGACTAGGGGGCTACGAGCAGTACTTC

D: .
V: TRBV5-6
size: few
J: TRBJ1-1
CDR3: CASSFNPVNTEAFF
DNA: TGTGCCAGCAGCTTTAATCCAGTGAACACTGAAGCTTTCTTT

D: TRBD1
V: TRBV12-3/TRBV12-4
size: .
J: TRBJ1-1
CDR3: CASNWDSSMNTEAFF
DNA: TGTGCCAGCAATTGGGACAGTAGTATGAACACTGAAGCTTTCTTT

D: .
V: TRBV7-2
size: few
J: TRBJ1-4
CDR3: CASSLGWGRTNEKLFF
DNA: TGTGCCAGCAGCCTTGGGTGGGGCCGAACTAATGAAAAACTGTTTTTT

D: TRBD1
V: TRBV5-6
size: .
J: TRBJ2-3
CDR3: CASRPGQGRSDTQYF
DNA: TGTGCCAGCAGGCCGGGACAGGGGAGGTCAGATACGCAGTATTTT

D: TRBD1
V: TRBV20-1
size: few
J: TRBJ2-5
CDR3: CSAAKWDRGFLVQETQYF
DNA: TGCAGTGCCGCAAAGTGGGACAGGGGGTTTTTAGTCCAAGAGACCCAGTACTTC

D: TRBD2
V: TRBV9
size: few
J: TRBJ2-3
CDR3: CASSPGTSGKIGRTDTQYF
DNA: TGTGCCAGCAGCCCCGGGACTAGCGGAAAGATAGGTCGCACAGATACGCAGTATTTT

D: .
V: TRBV14
size: .
J: TRBJ1-1
CDR3: CASSQAGDYTEAFF
DNA: TGTGCCAGCAGCCAAGCCGGGGACTACACTGAAGCTTTCTTT

D: .
V: TRBV6-5
size: few
J: TRBJ2-1
CDR3: CASSYSVGRVYPDEQFF
DNA: TGTGCCAGCAGTTACTCGGTGGGCAGGGTTTATCCCGATGAGCAGTTCTTC